The sequence of this T cell receptor beta chain was determined in a study of T cell repertoires in cytomegalovirus infection. Study-level information: Public TCR beta signatures marked donors with CMV infection and the matching HLA. General study findings and limits: Cumulative public TCR beta family frequency identified carriers of CMV plus the relevant HLA. Across the ex vivo response, the dominant clonotypes were HLA-C-restricted CMV-specific TCR beta clonotypes.

This clonotype has a count of ten or more. Its target is unknown. V was clipped by 5 bases and J by 2 bases, with 21 bases between them. The CDR3 sequence is 18 residues long. Germline values: CDR1 SGHTA, CDR2 FQGNSA. TCRdb itself ran the reads through MiXCR, one entry per CDR3 protein. The data contain about 140,000 distinct CDR3 sequences, under 8% of them singletons. This receptor was identified in a human donor in good health (CMV status not recorded). Some clones in this sample may be carry-over from other donors' samples. The sample taken for sequencing was PBMCs. V and J are TRBV7-2 and TRBJ2-2; no firm D call. CDR3 coding DNA: TGTGCCAGCAGCCAGCCGAAATTCGGAGAGATAAACACCGGGGAGCTGTTTTTT. It yields the protein CASSQPKFGEINTGELFF.